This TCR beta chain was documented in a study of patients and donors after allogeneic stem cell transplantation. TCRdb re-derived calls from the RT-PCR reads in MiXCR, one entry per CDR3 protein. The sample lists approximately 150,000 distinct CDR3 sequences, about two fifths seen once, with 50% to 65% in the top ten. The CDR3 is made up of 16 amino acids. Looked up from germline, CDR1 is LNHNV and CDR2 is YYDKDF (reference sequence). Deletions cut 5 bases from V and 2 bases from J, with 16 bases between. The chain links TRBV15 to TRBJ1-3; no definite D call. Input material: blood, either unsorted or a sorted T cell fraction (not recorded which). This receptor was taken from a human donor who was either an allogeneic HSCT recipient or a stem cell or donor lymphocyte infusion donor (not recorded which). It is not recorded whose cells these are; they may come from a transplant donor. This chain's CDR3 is CATSSPGRGAGNTIYF. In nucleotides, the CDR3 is TGTGCCACCAGCTCACCCGGCCGCGGGGCTGGAAACACCATATATTTT.